This note documents a single T cell receptor (beta chain) sequence. The record originates from a study of blood T cell repertoires in COVID-19. About the research overall: The United States, Italy and Spain were the sources of the acute and convalescent COVID-19 samples.

The table came from immunoSEQ multiplex PCR; TCRdb's copy has only in-frame clones and leaves some out. The data contain approximately 260,000 clones, approximately 83% of them singletons. J was trimmed by 5 bases and V by 0 bases; bases with no gene match: 7. This CDR3 has 15 amino acids. Germline CDR1 SGHNT, CDR2 YYREEE (reference sequence). This sequence was found in a woman in her seventies with acute or convalescent COVID-19. Source material: peripheral blood. The chain links TRBV5-4 to TRBJ1-1; 7 nucleotides agree with TRBD1. The CDR3 nucleotides read TGTGCCAGCAGCTTGGGAAGGGGGCGTGTTACTGAAGCTTTCTTT. Translation: CASSLGRGRVTEAFF. Combining the CDR3 with reference TRBV5-4 and TRBJ1-1 gives the whole variable domain ETGVTQSPTHLIKTRGQQVTLRCSSQSGHNTVSWYQQALGQGPQFIFQYYREEENGRGNFPPRFSGLQFPNYSSELNVNALELDDSALYLCASSLGRGRVTEAFFGQGTRLTVV.